This TCR beta chain was recovered during a study of T cells after yellow fever vaccination. At the level of the study: Some fractions had low cell numbers, and these were prepared with SMART-Seq v4 Ultra Low Input.

In regard to this clonotype: Its antigen is undetermined. Germline and junction disagree at one end, which may indicate a read error.

The TCR cDNA carried a universal primer site and UMIs from 5'RACE template switching. TCRdb redid the calling of the 5' RACE reads with MiXCR, one entry per CDR3 protein. The sample carries 300,000 or so distinct CDR3 sequences, less than 9.5% recorded once. Findings and caveats of the study: Once the booster was given, most primary-vaccination clones reappeared, at around 96% for CD4 and 88% for CD8.

The source was CD4+ T cells sorted from PBMCs, collected 5 days after the yellow fever booster vaccination. This receptor was taken from a man younger than 35 who received the YFV17D yellow fever vaccine.

Here the CDR3 DNA reads TGCGGTGCTTACATTCGTGGACCTGAGGGCCGCAACAATGAGCAGTTCTTC. Amino acids: CGAYIRGPEGRNNEQFF. The chain joins TRBV20-1 to TRBJ2-1; the D gene is possibly TRBD2 (5 bases). CDR1 and CDR2 (germline): DFQATT, SNEGSKA (reference sequence). The CDR3 runs to 17 residues.